This TCR beta chain was captured in a study of blood T cell repertoires in COVID-19. Study information: Sample material is recorded as cDNA or gDNA derived from T cells, B-cell-depleted T cells, or PBMCs.

Profiled with immunoSEQ multiplex PCR; TCRdb holds only in-frame clones, not every one. The sample carries about 210,000 clones, around 81% recorded once. This clone was picked up one time. The CDR3 spans 14 residues. Unmatched junction bases numbered 8, after V lost 6 bases and J lost 6 bases. CDR1 LNHDA and CDR2 SQIVND come from the germline V gene (reference sequence). Participants spanned ages about 18 to 100 years and resided in 24 US areas. Which cohort a participant joined came from the clinical history participants gave. This chain links TRBV19 with TRBJ1-2, with 9 bases identical to TRBD1. This receptor was obtained from a man aged 30-40 years with acute COVID-19. The sequencing input was PBMCs or T cells enriched from blood (not recorded which). This CDR3 reads CASSRDRVPHGYTF. DNA of the CDR3: TGTGCCAGTAGCCGGGACAGGGTGCCCCATGGCTACACCTTC.